This TCR beta chain was observed in a study of T-cell reconstitution after alpha-beta-depleted transplantation in children. Library preparation (for TCRbeta) was performed with unique molecular identifiers. TCRdb called the PCR reads again in MiXCR, with one record for every CDR3 protein. Of 300,000 or so distinct CDR3 sequences listed, 23% are singletons. In regard to this clonotype: What it binds is unknown.

General study findings and limits: Approximately two months post-transplant, alpha-beta T cells reportedly originated from several hundred expanded graft clones. T-cell numbers and diversity, one year after transplant, stemmed largely from T cells that were newly produced.

The receptor was derived from a male patient younger than 18 who had a stem cell transplant for acute lymphoblastic leukemia, so the T cells may come from the graft donor. This material consisted of PBMCs, mostly from graft donor cells, taken 180 days after TCRalphabeta/CD19-depleted stem cell transplant.

The CDR3 DNA reads as TGTGCCAGCAGCCGCAAGCAATGGGGGAGGGCCTACAATGAGCAGTTCTTC. Translated, it gives CASSRKQWGRAYNEQFF. The rearrangement uses TRBV3-1 and TRBJ2-1; 7 bases fit TRBD2. Germline CDR1 is LGHDT and CDR2 is YNNKEL (reference sequence). Trimming cost V 4 bases and J 2 bases; bases outside gene matches: 11. The CDR3 is made up of 17 amino acids.